The subject of this entry is one T cell receptor beta chain. Its antigen is unidentified. TCRdb's table, derived via immunoSEQ multiplex PCR, lists solely in-frame clones and lacks some. The repertoire consists of around 64,000 clones, with 85% to 95% occurring once and the leading ten covering around 2.2%. These data come from a study of lymphopenia after photon versus proton radiotherapy. Study results and limitations: Better survival with proton therapy was suggested as possible, not demonstrated.

Germline-derived CDR1 and CDR2 are MRHNA and SNTAGT. This CDR3 region has 15 residues. V was clipped by 6 bases and J by 6 bases; unmatched bases: 10. The starting material was peripheral blood, obtained from a patient treated with photon-based radiotherapy. This sequence joins TRBV6-4 and TRBJ2-1; 8 bases are a match to TRBD2. The TCR comes from a woman between 35 and 50 years old with cholangiocarcinoma. Here the CDR3 DNA reads TGTGCCAGCAGCCCTCGGGGGGGTTTCGGCAATGAGCAGTTCTTC. It translates to CASSPRGGFGNEQFF.